Following are 27 T cell receptor beta chains from one sample sequenced in a study of sequential checkpoint blockade in melanoma. TCRdb's copy holds only in-frame clones and misses some; the assay was immunoSEQ multiplex PCR. The sample shows 15,000 to 20,000 clones, roughly two thirds of them seen only once. As for treatment: randomized to nivolumab then ipilimumab (arm A) or the reverse (arm B). This specimen was CD8+ T cells sorted from blood (inferred from file names), taken from a patient given nivolumab and ipilimumab in sequence. These receptors were collected from a human donor with melanoma.

This rearrangement joins TRBV11-2 to TRBJ1-4, with D perhaps matching TRBD1 (6 bases). Germline assignment: CDR1 SGHAT and CDR2 FQNNGV. With 7 bases removed from V and 3 bases from J, the gap between germline ends came to 9 bases. The CDR3 covers 13 residues. The chain's CDR3 is CASTTGSNEKLFF. The CDR3 nucleotides are TGTGCCAGCACGACAGGCTCTAATGAAAAACTGTTTTTT.

This clone has more than one count but fewer than ten. The J gene is TRBJ2-1, the V gene TRBV7-9; 10 bases fit TRBD2. J was trimmed by 6 bases and V by 5 bases; bases with no gene match: 4. Germline CDR1 and CDR2: SEHNR and FQNEAQ (reference sequence). The CDR3 is 14 residues long. The CDR3 coding sequence is TGTGCCAGCAGCGGACTAGCGGCGGGCAATGAGCAGTTCTTC. This gives the protein CASSGLAAGNEQFF.

This clone is medium-sized. The V and J genes are TRBV28 and TRBJ1-5, with D possibly TRBD1 on 5 matching bases. The CDR3 has 16 residues. CDR1 is MDHEN and CDR2 is SYDVKM in the germline V gene. V lost 3 bases and J 6 bases, leaving 18 bases between the germline ends. CDR3 in amino acids: CASSFLVGGPPQPQHF. The DNA of the CDR3 is TGTGCCAGCAGTTTCCTGGTCGGGGGTCCGCCTCAGCCCCAGCATTTT.

The V gene is TRBV10-3, the J gene TRBJ2-3; TRBD1 agrees at 11 bases. The CDR3 covers 16 residues. Germline lookup yields CDR1 ENHRY and CDR2 SYGVKD. The junction had 6 bases not matched to a gene; V was cut back by 3 bases and J by 4 bases. CDR3 sequence: CAISEPPGQGADTQYF. The CDR3 coding sequence is TGTGCCATCAGTGAACCCCCGGGACAGGGGGCAGATACGCAGTATTTT.

In DNA form, the CDR3 reads TGTGCCAGCAGCTCGGACTACTACGAGCAGTACTTC. It yields the protein CASSSDYYEQYF. This chain joins TRBV7-9 and TRBJ2-7; possible D gene TRBD2, 6 bases. The V and J ends lost 4 bases and 3 bases respectively, with 7 bases between them. The V gene's germline CDR1 is SEHNR and CDR2 FQNEAQ (reference sequence). The CDR3 length is 12 residues.

The J gene is TRBJ2-7, the V gene TRBV27, with 10 bases lining up with TRBD1. The CDR3 has 12 residues. V trimming: 4 bases; J trimming: 7 bases; junction bases outside the gene matches: 1. CDR1 is MNHEY, CDR2 SMNVEV, per germline (reference sequence). CDR3 residues: CASSWGQGEQYF. CDR3 in DNA: TGTGCCAGCAGTTGGGGACAGGGGGAGCAGTACTTC.

The chain has TRBV18 and TRBJ2-7; the D gene is possibly TRBD1 (6 bases). Trimming stripped 2 bases from V and 2 bases from J, with 13 bases between. CDR3 length: 15 residues. CDR1 and CDR2 (germline): KGHSH, LQKENI. CDR3 coding DNA: TGTGCCAGCTCACCAAAACAGGGAACCCCCTACGAGCAGTACTTC. Protein: CASSPKQGTPYEQYF.

V usage is TRBV14 and J usage is TRBJ2-4; 12 bases line up with TRBD2. V shed 3 bases, J shed 3 bases, and the junction held 3 bases outside the gene matches. Germline V gene lookup returns CDR1 SGHDN and CDR2 FVKESK. The CDR3 totals 16 residues. CDR3 in amino acids: CASSQTSGRGKNIQYF. CDR3 nucleotide sequence: TGTGCCAGCAGCCAGACTAGCGGGAGAGGCAAAAACATTCAGTACTTC.

Points on this clone: The same CDR3 arises from other DNA sequences in this sample as well. The chain joins TRBV27 to TRBJ2-7; 8 bases align to TRBD1. V shed 6 bases, J shed 3 bases, and the junction held 4 bases outside the gene matches. Germline loops: CDR1 MNHEY, CDR2 SMNVEV (reference sequence). The CDR3 consists of 13 residues. CDR3 sequence reads: CASSRTGNYEQYF. The DNA for the CDR3 is TGTGCCAGCAGCCGGACAGGGAACTACGAGCAGTACTTC.

This chain connects TRBV5-6 to TRBJ2-2; D might be TRBD2 (8 bases). Trimming shortened V by 6 bases and J by 6 bases, and 21 bases separated the two germline ends. Germline V gene sequence: CDR1 SGHDT, CDR2 YYEEEE. This CDR3 has 16 residues. The CDR3 coding sequence is TGTGCCAGCACCCCCCAGGGACTAGGGGGCTCCGGGGAGCTGTTTTTT. Protein sequence: CASTPQGLGGSGELFF.

The chain is built from TRBV28 and TRBJ2-1, with 7 bases aligning to TRBD2. CDR1 is MDHEN and CDR2 is SYDVKM in the germline V gene. V lost 6 bases, J lost 2 bases, and 16 bases stayed unmatched. The CDR3 is 18 amino acids. The CDR3 region is CASSGRNSIVSPYNEQFF. CDR3 bases: TGTGCCAGCAGCGGGAGGAATTCTATAGTGTCCCCCTACAATGAGCAGTTCTTC.

The genes are TRBV6-1 and TRBJ2-1; tentative D call: TRBD2 (5 bases). Germline V gene data show CDR1 as MNHNS and CDR2 as SASEGT. This CDR3 contains 15 residues. With 8 bases removed from V and 1 base from J, the gap between germline ends came to 15 bases. The CDR3: CASEQLRESYNEQFF. The CDR3 nucleotides read TGTGCCAGCGAGCAACTAAGGGAGTCCTACAATGAGCAGTTCTTC.

The V gene is TRBV4-1, the J gene TRBJ1-3; D unresolved. V was cut by 4 bases and J by 4 bases, with 14 bases left in between. Germline V CDR1 and CDR2: MGHRA, YSYEKL. The CDR3 has 15 residues. The CDR3 DNA is TGCGCCAGCAGCCCGCAGGAGGGTTCGGGAAACACCATATATTTT. This gives the protein CASSPQEGSGNTIYF.

This clone has more than one count but fewer than ten. The chain has TRBV11-2 and TRBJ2-5; 7 positions match TRBD1. The better agreement between TRBJ2-7 and the DNA end casts doubt on the J call. The germline gives CDR1 SGHAT, CDR2 FQNNGV. The CDR3 has 15 amino acids. This CDR3 reads CASSLHRGYSYEQYF. The DNA of the CDR3 is TGTGCCAGCAGCTTACACAGGGGATACTCCTACGAGCAGTACTTC.

The chain carries TRBV4-3 and TRBJ1-1; D gene uncertain. The CDR3 consists of 13 residues. CDR1 is LGHNA and CDR2 is YSLEER in the germline V gene. V lost 3 bases, J lost 1 base, and 6 bases lay in between. CDR3 nucleotide sequence: TGCGCCAGCAGCCATACAAGGAACACTGAAGCTTTCTTT. Its translation: CASSHTRNTEAFF.

The V gene is TRBV27, the J gene TRBJ1-5; D remains ambiguous. This CDR3 comprises 14 residues. From germline, CDR1 is MNHEY and CDR2 SMNVEV (reference sequence). V was clipped by 4 bases and J by 2 bases, with 9 bases between them. In DNA, the CDR3 is TGTGCCAGCAGTTCCTCAGTTCGCAATCAGCCCCAGCATTTT. The encoded protein is CASSSSVRNQPQHF.

The V call is TRBV29-1, the J call TRBJ2-7; TRBD2 agrees at 7 bases. Germline V lookup: CDR1 SQVTM, CDR2 ANQGSEA. V shed 7 bases and J 4 bases; nucleotides not matched to a gene: 13. The CDR3 has 14 residues. The CDR3 region has the DNA TGCAGCGCCCTGACTACCAGCGGGGTTTACGAGCAGTACTTC. Residues: CSALTTSGVYEQYF.

The J gene is TRBJ2-5, the V gene TRBV5-3; 9 bases are shared with TRBD2. TRBV5-3 is known as an ORF, though its function is uncertain. The CDR3 length is 17 residues. V gave up 5 bases and J gave up 2 bases; unmatched junction bases: 13. CDR3 loop: CARSPGTSTYQQETQYF. DNA of the CDR3: TGTGCCAGAAGTCCCGGGACTAGCACATATCAGCAAGAGACCCAGTACTTC.

The J gene is TRBJ1-1, the V gene TRBV30; the D is unclear. V lost 0 bases, J lost 0 bases, and 8 bases lay in between. CDR1 is GTSNPN, CDR2 SVGIG, per germline (reference sequence). The CDR3 consists of 14 residues. The CDR3 sequence: CAWSVLQLNTEAFF. DNA for the CDR3: TGTGCCTGGAGTGTACTTCAACTGAACACTGAAGCTTTCTTT.

The chain joins TRBV5-1 to TRBJ2-1; 10 bases line up with TRBD2. The CDR3 totals 14 residues. CDR1 and CDR2 from the germline V gene are SGHRS and YFSETQ. V lost 3 bases to trimming and J lost 4 bases; unmatched junction nucleotides: 1. CDR3 DNA sequence: TGCGCCAGCAGCTCAGCGGGAGGGTACAATGAGCAGTTCTTC. This codes for CASSSAGGYNEQFF.

The J gene is TRBJ2-7, the V gene TRBV7-2; TRBD1 matches 10 bases. This CDR3 spans 15 amino acids. Germline CDR1 reads SGHTA; CDR2 reads FQGNSA. V lost 5 bases to trimming and J lost 3 bases; unmatched junction nucleotides: 7. CDR3 loop: CASSEGTGVFYEQYF. In nucleotides, the CDR3 is TGTGCCAGCAGCGAAGGGACAGGGGTGTTCTACGAGCAGTACTTC. Full variable domain (outside the CDR3, taken from reference TRBV7-2 and TRBJ2-7): GAGVSQSPSNKVTEKGKDVELRCDPISGHTALYWYRQSLGQGLEFLIYFQGNSAPDKSGLPSDRFSAERTGGSVSTLTIQRTQQEDSAVYLCASSEGTGVFYEQYFGPGTRLTVT.

The V gene is TRBV19, the J gene TRBJ1-2; 8 bases are a match to TRBD1. Losses at the gene ends were 3 bases for V and 8 bases for J; bases not matched to a gene: 14. CDR1 LNHDA and CDR2 SQIVND come from the germline V gene (reference sequence). This CDR3 has 16 amino acids. CDR3 nucleotides: TGTGCCAGTAGTATGGACAGGGAATGGGATGTCCGAGGCTACACCTTC. Its translation: CASSMDREWDVRGYTF.

V usage is TRBV2 and J usage is TRBJ2-3, with TRBD2 matching over 12 bases. The germline V gene has CDR1 SNHLY and CDR2 FYNNEI. This CDR3 is 18 amino acids long. Trimming at V came to 4 bases and at J to 4 bases, leaving 12 bases not matched to a gene. CDR3 bases: TGTGCCAGCAGTGTCCTAGCGGGAGGGTATGCGGTCGCAGATACGCAGTATTTT. Amino acid sequence: CASSVLAGGYAVADTQYF.

This clone occurred a few times. The chain is built from TRBV29-1 and TRBJ1-1; D ambiguous. The CDR3 is made up of 13 amino acids. Germline CDR1 SQVTM, CDR2 ANQGSEA. The ends were cut back, 1 base at V and 0 bases at J, with 6 bases in the middle. The CDR3 DNA is TGCAGCGTTGAAGGACTCATGAACACTGAAGCTTTCTTT. Translating it yields CSVEGLMNTEAFF.

This rearrangement joins TRBV7-9 to TRBJ2-5, with a possible D match to TRBD1 (6 bases). The DNA end lines up better with TRBJ2-7; the J call may be wrong. This CDR3 comprises 13 residues. The germline gives CDR1 SEHNR, CDR2 FQNEAQ (reference sequence). This CDR3 is CASTEDSWDEQYF. The CDR3 DNA reads as TGTGCCAGCACCGAGGACAGCTGGGACGAGCAGTACTTC.

V gene TRBV7-6 combines with J gene TRBJ2-3; 8 bases map to TRBD1. The ends lost 1 base at V and 6 bases at J; junction bases unmatched: 12. Germline V CDR1 and CDR2: SGHVS, FNYEAQ. CDR3 length equals 17 residues. The CDR3 loop reads CASSLDIWQGARDTQYF. The CDR3 coding sequence is TGTGCCAGCAGCTTAGATATTTGGCAGGGGGCGCGGGATACGCAGTATTTT. Full variable domain (outside the CDR3, taken from reference TRBV7-6 and TRBJ2-3): GAGVSQSPRYKVTKRGQDVALRCDPISGHVSLYWYRQALGQGPEFLTYFNYEAQQDKSGLPNDRFSAERPEGSISTLTIQRTEQRDSAMYRCASSLDIWQGARDTQYFGPGTRLTVL.

The chain combines TRBV7-2 with TRBJ1-2; 10 nucleotides agree with TRBD1. The CDR3 covers 15 residues. Germline V gene data show CDR1 as SGHTA and CDR2 as FQGNSA. V was pared by 5 bases and J by 4 bases, with 7 bases of the junction left unmatched. The CDR3 nucleotides read TGTGCCAGCAGCCCGGGACAGGGGCGGACCTATGGCTACACCTTC. This codes for CASSPGQGRTYGYTF.